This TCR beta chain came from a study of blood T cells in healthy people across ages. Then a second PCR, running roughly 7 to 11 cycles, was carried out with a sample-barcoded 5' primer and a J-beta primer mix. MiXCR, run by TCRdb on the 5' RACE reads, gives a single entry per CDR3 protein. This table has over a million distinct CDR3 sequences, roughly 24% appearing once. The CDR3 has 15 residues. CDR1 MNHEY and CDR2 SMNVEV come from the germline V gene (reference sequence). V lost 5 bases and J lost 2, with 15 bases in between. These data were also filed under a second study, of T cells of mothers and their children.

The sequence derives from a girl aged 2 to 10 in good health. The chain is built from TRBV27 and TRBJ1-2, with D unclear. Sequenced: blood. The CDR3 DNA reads TGTGCCAGCAGTCCTTCCCCTAGCCTCAACTATGGCTACACCTTC. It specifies CASSPSPSLNYGYTF.